This T cell receptor (beta chain) was sequenced during a study of blood T cell repertoires in COVID-19. As for the study in general: Some COVID-19 samples were acute and others convalescent; all came from the United States, Italy and Spain. The cDNA or gDNA used as material had been derived from T cells, B-cell-depleted T cells, or PBMCs.

Germline V gene lookup returns CDR1 LNHDA and CDR2 SQIVND (reference sequence). V was cut by 2 bases and J by 5 bases, with 15 bases left in between. The CDR3 contains 16 residues. In the original analysis: Amplification of reference gene primers provided the estimated nucleated cell counts. Profiled with immunoSEQ multiplex PCR; TCRdb holds only in-frame clones, not every one. The DNA gave D and trimming, while V, J and clone size come from that table. Here the sample spans about 140,000 clones, 78% being singletons. The receptor was derived from a man in his fifties or sixties who had recovered from COVID-19. The sequenced sample consisted of peripheral blood. The chain carries TRBV19 and TRBJ2-2, with a weak D call TRBD1 (6 bases). CDR3 DNA sequence: TGTGCCAGTAGTATAATCGGGACAAGGAGGACCGGGGAGCTGTTTTTT. Translation gives CASSIIGTRRTGELFF.